The 26 T cell receptor beta chains below all came from one sample that was sequenced in a study of cytomegalovirus exposure and HLA in healthy donors. With 60 Vbeta and 13 Jbeta primers, the PCR was carried out. The assay was immunoSEQ multiplex PCR, and TCRdb's table has in-frame clones only and misses some. The sample has under 200,000 clones, around 84% seen once. The source material was PBMCs. The source of these receptors is a woman in her late teens or twenties in good health and CMV-seronegative.

This clone has only a few counts. J is TRBJ1-5 and V is TRBV7-9; 7 nucleotides agree with TRBD1. J was trimmed by 0 bases and V by 5 bases; bases with no gene match: 1. From germline, CDR1 is SEHNR and CDR2 FQNEAQ (reference sequence). The CDR3 runs to 14 residues. The CDR3 sequence: CASSRDSSNQPQHF. In DNA, the CDR3 is TGTGCCAGCAGCCGGGACAGTAGCAATCAGCCCCAGCATTTT.

The gene calls are TRBV6-5 and TRBJ2-5, with TRBD2 matching over 10 bases. The CDR3 runs to 14 residues. J lost 5 bases, V lost 6 bases, and 6 bases had no gene match. The germline V gene encodes CDR1 MNHEY and CDR2 SVGAGI. The CDR3 sequence: CASRSSGSGETQYF. The CDR3 DNA is TGTGCCAGCAGGTCTAGCGGGAGCGGGGAGACCCAGTACTTC.

This clone occurred once. The CDR3 loop reads CASSTNPQGAKNIQYF. The DNA for the CDR3 is TGTGCCAGCAGCACCAACCCCCAGGGAGCCAAAAACATTCAGTACTTC. The chain carries TRBV28 and TRBJ2-4, with a tentative D call TRBD1 (5 bases). Germline loops: CDR1 MDHEN, CDR2 SYDVKM. V was shortened by 6 bases and J by 0 bases, with 15 bases between the two germline ends. The CDR3 runs to 16 residues.

In its sample, this clone was seen a few times. The chain carries TRBV5-1 and TRBJ2-2, with 12 bases fitting TRBD2. The CDR3 is 16 residues long. Per germline, CDR1 SGHRS and CDR2 YFSETQ. Trimming took 4 bases from V and 7 from J; bases not matched to a gene: 8. CDR3 nucleotide sequence: TGCGCCAGCAGCCTAGAGACTAGCGGGAGTCTCGGGGAGCTGTTTTTT. It yields the protein CASSLETSGSLGELFF.

The V gene is TRBV6-6, the J gene TRBJ2-7; perhaps TRBD1 as D (5 bases). V lost 0 bases, J lost 3 bases, and 6 bases lay in between. The CDR3 consists of 13 residues. The germline gives CDR1 MNHNY, CDR2 SVGAGI (reference sequence). The CDR3 DNA sequence: TGTGCCAGCAGTTACTCCCAGGGCTACGAGCAGTACTTC. Protein: CASSYSQGYEQYF.

The V and J genes are TRBV7-2 and TRBJ2-2; TRBD2 agrees at 9 bases. This CDR3 comprises 14 residues. The V gene end was trimmed by 0 bases and the J gene end by 7 bases; junction bases not matched to a gene: 0. The V gene's germline CDR1 is SGHTA and CDR2 FQGNSA. CDR3 residues: CASSLALAGGELFF. In DNA, the CDR3 is TGTGCCAGCAGCTTAGCACTAGCGGGCGGGGAGCTGTTTTTT.

The chain uses TRBV19 and TRBJ2-1; the D gene is possibly TRBD1 (6 bases). V was pared by 3 bases and J by 12 bases, with 15 bases between. Germline CDR1 and CDR2: LNHDA and SQIVND (reference sequence). The CDR3 loop spans 13 amino acids. CDR3 coding DNA: TGTGCCAGTAGTATCGACCGGGACAAAGGGCAGTTCTTC. Translation: CASSIDRDKGQFF.

The chain links TRBV21-1 to TRBJ2-7; TRBD2 is taken as the D call from the table, unchecked against the DNA. TRBV21-1 is reported as a pseudogene. The CDR3 spans 18 residues. The CDR3, as DNA: TGTGCCAGCAGCACAGTCGGGACTAGCGGGAGGCGTCGTTACGAGCAGTACTTC. Translating gives CASSTVGTSGRRRYEQYF.

This rearrangement joins TRBV5-4 to TRBJ1-3; a possible D gene is TRBD1 (5 bases). The germline V gene has CDR1 SGHNT and CDR2 YYREEE (reference sequence). This CDR3 spans 16 amino acids. Trimming removed 3 bases at V and 0 bases at J, with 13 bases between. The chain's CDR3 is CASSSQGIVSGNTIYF. For the CDR3, the DNA is TGTGCCAGCAGCTCCCAGGGTATTGTCTCTGGAAACACCATATATTTT.

The gene calls are TRBV25-1 and TRBJ2-3, with 7 bases fitting TRBD2. The CDR3 runs 16 residues. J was trimmed by 4 bases and V by 2 bases; bases with no gene match: 9. Looked up from germline, CDR1 is MGHDK and CDR2 is SYGVNS. The CDR3 region is CASSERPGLVSDTQYF. The CDR3 DNA reads as TGTGCCAGCAGTGAACGTCCCGGACTAGTGTCAGATACGCAGTATTTT.

V usage is TRBV27 and J usage is TRBJ2-3; D unclear. This CDR3 is built from 16 residues. Trimming left V 2 bases short and J 1 base short, with 13 bases between. Germline V CDR1 and CDR2: MNHEY, SMNVEV (reference sequence). The CDR3 nucleotides are TGTGCCAGCAGTTTACGTCTCTCTCGAGGCACAGATACGCAGTATTTT. It yields the protein CASSLRLSRGTDTQYF.

The rearrangement joins TRBV9 to TRBJ1-4; tentatively, D is TRBD1 (5 bases). The CDR3 sequence is 16 residues long. Germline CDR1 reads SGDLS; CDR2 reads YYNGEE. Trimming left V 4 bases short and J 11 bases short, with 24 bases between. For the CDR3, the DNA is TGTGCCAGCAGCCTAGCAGGGCCAGGGAGGATCCGGAAACTGTTTTTT. Protein: CASSLAGPGRIRKLFF.

This clone turned up a few times. This sequence joins TRBV6-1 and TRBJ1-3; tentative D call: TRBD1 (6 bases). V lost 3 bases and J lost 0, with 12 bases in between. The CDR3 has 16 residues. Germline CDR1 is MNHNS and CDR2 is SASEGT. The CDR3 loop is CASSDGQTVSGNTIYF. DNA for the CDR3: TGTGCCAGCAGTGATGGACAGACCGTCTCTGGAAACACCATATATTTT.

The CDR3 sequence is CAIRGQGADQPQHF. For the CDR3, the DNA is TGTGCCATCAGAGGACAGGGGGCTGATCAGCCCCAGCATTTT. The gene calls are TRBV6-5 and TRBJ1-5, with 11 bases matching TRBD1. The CDR3 is made up of 14 amino acids. The V gene end was trimmed by 10 bases and the J gene end by 5 bases; junction bases not matched to a gene: 7. Germline V gene data show CDR1 as MNHEY and CDR2 as SVGAGI.

This clone has just a few counts. The rearrangement links TRBV29-1 to TRBJ2-1, with D perhaps TRBD2 (5 bases). This CDR3 is 16 amino acids long. V shed 6 bases and J shed 5 bases, with 23 bases lying between them. Germline values: CDR1 SQVTM, CDR2 ANQGSEA. In nucleotides, the CDR3 is TGCAGCGTCGCTGACCGAAGGCGAGGGTATGACAATGAGCAGTTCTTC. It encodes CSVADRRRGYDNEQFF.

V gene TRBV9 combines with J gene TRBJ2-1, with TRBD2 as a possible D gene (7 bases). The CDR3 is made up of 14 amino acids. Trimming shortened V by 0 bases and J by 9 bases, and 13 bases separated the two germline ends. Germline loops: CDR1 SGDLS, CDR2 YYNGEE. CDR3 protein: CASSVESRGGEQFF. In DNA form, the CDR3 reads TGTGCCAGCAGCGTAGAGTCGAGGGGGGGTGAGCAGTTCTTC.

V and J are TRBV5-6 and TRBJ2-1; D possibly corresponds to TRBD2 (7 bases). The germline V gene encodes CDR1 SGHDT and CDR2 YYEEEE. The V and J ends lost 0 bases and 4 bases respectively, with 11 bases between them. The CDR3 is made up of 15 amino acids. DNA of the CDR3: TGTGCCAGCAGCTTGGCCAGCGGGACATACAATGAGCAGTTCTTC. Protein sequence: CASSLASGTYNEQFF.

The V call is TRBV19, the J call TRBJ2-7, with a weak D call TRBD2 (6 bases). The CDR3 totals 14 residues. Germline V CDR1 and CDR2: LNHDA, SQIVND (reference sequence). Trimming stripped 4 bases from V and 3 bases from J, with 13 bases between. CDR3 loop: CASSTGTSNYEQYF. The CDR3 DNA is TGTGCCAGTAGTACCGGGACTTCTAACTACGAGCAGTACTTC.

V and J are TRBV6-5 and TRBJ2-7; D ambiguous. Germline loops: CDR1 MNHEY, CDR2 SVGAGI. Trimming took 6 bases from V and 2 from J, leaving 11 bases between them. The CDR3 sequence is 13 residues long. CDR3 in amino acids: CASSRGAPYEQYV. The DNA for the CDR3 is TGTGCCAGCAGCCGAGGCGCCCCCTACGAGCAGTACGTC.

The J gene is TRBJ2-5, the V gene TRBV4-1, with TRBD2 identical over 7 bases. The V and J ends lost 0 bases and 3 bases, in that order; junction bases with no gene match: 4. The CDR3 runs 15 residues. The germline V gene encodes CDR1 MGHRA and CDR2 YSYEKL. Written as DNA, the CDR3 is TGCGCCAGCAGCCAAGATACTAGCGTAGAAGAGACCCAGTACTTC. Encoded protein: CASSQDTSVEETQYF.

CDR3: CASSFSGVINYEQYF. As DNA, the CDR3 is TGTGCCAGCAGTTTCAGCGGGGTAATCAACTACGAGCAGTACTTC. V and J are TRBV28 and TRBJ2-7; 7 bases align to TRBD2. CDR3 length equals 15 residues. CDR1 and CDR2 (germline): MDHEN, SYDVKM. Trimming took 3 bases from V and 3 from J; bases not matched to a gene: 8.

This clone was seen a few times. The chain recombines TRBV7-9 with TRBJ1-3, with no clear D. The CDR3 runs 16 residues. V was cut by 0 bases and J by 4 bases, with 13 bases left in between. Germline CDR1 is SEHNR and CDR2 is FQNEAQ (reference sequence). CDR3 protein: CASSLASRVVGNTIYF. In DNA, the CDR3 is TGTGCCAGCAGCTTAGCGTCGAGAGTGGTGGGAAACACCATATATTTT.

V usage is TRBV30 and J usage is TRBJ2-4; D not resolved. CDR1 GTSNPN and CDR2 SVGIG come from the germline V gene (reference sequence). The CDR3 is 14 residues long. Trimming removed 2 bases at V and 3 bases at J, with 11 bases between. CDR3 DNA sequence: TGTGCCTGGAGTAAGGCGGTTAGCAAAAACATTCAGTACTTC. Residues: CAWSKAVSKNIQYF.

This chain links TRBV30 with TRBJ1-1; TRBD1 is a possible D gene (6 bases). The CDR3 runs 11 residues. Germline-derived CDR1 and CDR2 are GTSNPN and SVGIG (reference sequence). Trimming left V 7 bases short and J 4 bases short, with 10 bases between. In DNA, the CDR3 is TGTGCCTACTACAGGGCCACTGAAGCTTTCTTT. Its protein is CAYYRATEAFF.

On this clone itself: Mismatch with germline at one junction end may stem from a read error. The chain recombines TRBV7-9 with TRBJ1-2; 7 bases are shared with TRBD1. CDR3 length: 12 amino acids. CDR1 and CDR2 (germline): SEHNR, FQNEAQ (reference sequence). The CDR3 DNA reads as TGTGCCAGCAGCTTAGCGACCCAGGGGGACGTTTTT. The encoded protein is CASSLATQGDVF.

There are a few counts of this clone. The chain combines TRBV15 with TRBJ2-5, with TRBD2 matching over 8 bases. Looked up from germline, CDR1 is LNHNV and CDR2 is YYDKDF (reference sequence). J was trimmed by 7 bases and V by 3 bases; bases with no gene match: 7. This CDR3 has 14 amino acids. The CDR3 protein is CATSSGRAPGTQYF. In DNA, the CDR3 is TGTGCCACCAGCAGCGGGAGGGCCCCAGGGACCCAGTACTTC.